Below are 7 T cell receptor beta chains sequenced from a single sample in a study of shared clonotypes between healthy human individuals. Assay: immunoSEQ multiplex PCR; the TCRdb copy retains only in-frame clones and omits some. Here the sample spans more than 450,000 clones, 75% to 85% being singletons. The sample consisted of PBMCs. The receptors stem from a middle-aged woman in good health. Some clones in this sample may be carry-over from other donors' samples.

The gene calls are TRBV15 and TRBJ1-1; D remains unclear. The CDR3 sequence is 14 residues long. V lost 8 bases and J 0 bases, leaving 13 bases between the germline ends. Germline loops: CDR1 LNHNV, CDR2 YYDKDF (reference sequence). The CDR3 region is CATAAEIMNTEAFF. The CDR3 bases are TGTGCCACCGCCGCTGAGATTATGAACACTGAAGCTTTCTTT.

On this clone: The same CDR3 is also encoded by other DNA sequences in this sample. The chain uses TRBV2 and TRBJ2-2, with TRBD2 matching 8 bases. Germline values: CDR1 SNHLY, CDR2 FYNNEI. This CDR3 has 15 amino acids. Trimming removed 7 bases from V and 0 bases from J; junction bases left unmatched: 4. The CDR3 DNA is TGTGCCAGCACTCCGGGACTAGCGAACACCGGGGAGCTGTTTTTT. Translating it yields CASTPGLANTGELFF.

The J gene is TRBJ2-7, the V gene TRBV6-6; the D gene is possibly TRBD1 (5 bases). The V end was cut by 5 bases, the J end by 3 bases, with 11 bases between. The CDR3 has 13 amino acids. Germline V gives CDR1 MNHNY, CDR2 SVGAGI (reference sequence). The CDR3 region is CASSLGLDYEQYF. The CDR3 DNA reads TGTGCCAGCAGTCTGGGGCTAGACTACGAGCAGTACTTC.

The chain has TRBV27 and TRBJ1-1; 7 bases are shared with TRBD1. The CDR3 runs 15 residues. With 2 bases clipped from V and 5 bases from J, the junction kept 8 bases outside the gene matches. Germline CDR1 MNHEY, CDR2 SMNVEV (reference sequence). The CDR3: CASSLRAARGTEAFF. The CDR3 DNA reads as TGTGCCAGCAGTTTACGGGCCGCCAGGGGGACTGAAGCTTTCTTT.

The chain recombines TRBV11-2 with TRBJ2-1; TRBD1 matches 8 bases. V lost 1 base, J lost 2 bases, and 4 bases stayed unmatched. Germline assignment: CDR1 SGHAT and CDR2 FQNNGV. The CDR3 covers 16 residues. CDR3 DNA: TGTGCCAGCAGCTTAGCAAAACAGGGGGCCTACAATGAGCAGTTCTTC. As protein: CASSLAKQGAYNEQFF.

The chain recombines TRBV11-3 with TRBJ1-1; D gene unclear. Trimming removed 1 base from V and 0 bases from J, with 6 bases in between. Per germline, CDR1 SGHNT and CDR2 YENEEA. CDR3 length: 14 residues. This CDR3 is CASSLGTLNTEAFF. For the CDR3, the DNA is TGTGCCAGCAGCTTAGGCACTCTGAACACTGAAGCTTTCTTT.

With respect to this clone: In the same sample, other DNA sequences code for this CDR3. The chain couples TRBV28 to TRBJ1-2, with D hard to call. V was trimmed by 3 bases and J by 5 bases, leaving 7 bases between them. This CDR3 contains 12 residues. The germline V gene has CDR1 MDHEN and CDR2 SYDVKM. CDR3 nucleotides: TGTGCCAGCAGTTTGTCGGGGTATGGCTACACCTTC. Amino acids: CASSLSGYGYTF.